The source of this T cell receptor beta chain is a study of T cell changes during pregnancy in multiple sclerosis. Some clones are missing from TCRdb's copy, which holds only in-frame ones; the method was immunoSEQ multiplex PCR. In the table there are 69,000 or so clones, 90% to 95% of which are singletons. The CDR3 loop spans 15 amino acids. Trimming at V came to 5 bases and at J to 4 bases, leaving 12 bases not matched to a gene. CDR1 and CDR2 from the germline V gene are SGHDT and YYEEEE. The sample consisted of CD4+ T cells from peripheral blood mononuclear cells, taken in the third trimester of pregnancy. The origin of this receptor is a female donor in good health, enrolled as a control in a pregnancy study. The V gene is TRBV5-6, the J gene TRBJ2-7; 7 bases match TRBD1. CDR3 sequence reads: CASSPPDRLVYEQYF. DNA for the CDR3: TGTGCCAGCAGTCCCCCGGACAGGTTGGTATACGAGCAGTACTTC.